This is a list of T cell receptor beta chains from one sample in a study of cytomegalovirus exposure and HLA in healthy donors. TCRdb keeps only in-frame clones here, not all; method: immunoSEQ multiplex PCR. The table records 60,000 to 80,000 clones, approximately 79% of them present only once. Sequencing was performed on PBMCs. Every receptor here comes from a woman under 40 in good health and CMV-seronegative. Both conserved end residues are part of each CDR3. Each record gives: J gene, D gene, V gene, clone size, CDR3 protein, CDR3 DNA. The D gene is left open where the match is weak. Where a row states a size, it is once, few, many or the class of an expanded clone; other rows omit it.

j_call: TRBJ1-3
d_call: .
v_call: TRBV27
clone_size: .
cdr3_aa: CASSPRGGNTIYF
cdr3_nt: TGTGCCAGCAGTCCCCGGGGGGGAAACACCATATATTTT

j_call: TRBJ1-2
d_call: .
v_call: TRBV5-4
clone_size: .
cdr3_aa: CASTKGQSSYGYTF
cdr3_nt: TGTGCCAGCACGAAAGGACAGAGCAGCTATGGCTACACCTTC

j_call: TRBJ1-1
d_call: .
v_call: TRBV18
clone_size: .
cdr3_aa: CASSPRGQGMNTEAFF
cdr3_nt: TGTGCCAGCTCGCCACGGGGACAAGGGATGAATACTGAAGCTTTCTTT

j_call: TRBJ2-6
d_call: .
v_call: TRBV27
clone_size: .
cdr3_aa: CASSIQGYTGANVLTF
cdr3_nt: TGTGCCAGCAGCATACAGGGTTACACTGGGGCCAACGTCCTGACTTTC

j_call: TRBJ2-2
d_call: .
v_call: TRBV7-9
clone_size: .
cdr3_aa: CASSLGGQDTGELFF
cdr3_nt: TGTGCCAGCAGCTTAGGGGGGCAGGATACCGGGGAGCTGTTTTTT

j_call: TRBJ2-5
d_call: .
v_call: TRBV30
clone_size: .
cdr3_aa: CAWRITGSQYF
cdr3_nt: TGTGCCTGGAGGATCACCGGGTCTCAGTACTTC

j_call: TRBJ2-7
d_call: .
v_call: TRBV18
clone_size: .
cdr3_aa: CASSPSPNSYEQYF
cdr3_nt: TGTGCCAGCTCACCTTCCCCCAATTCCTACGAGCAGTACTTC

j_call: TRBJ2-1
d_call: TRBD2
v_call: TRBV7-9
clone_size: .
cdr3_aa: CASSLSASGNEQFF
cdr3_nt: TGTGCCAGCAGCTTAAGTGCTAGCGGCAATGAGCAGTTCTTC

j_call: TRBJ1-3
d_call: .
v_call: TRBV5-4
clone_size: .
cdr3_aa: CASSLGGGGNTIYF
cdr3_nt: TGTGCCAGCAGCTTGGGCGGGGGAGGAAACACCATATATTTT

j_call: TRBJ2-7
d_call: TRBD1
v_call: TRBV14
clone_size: .
cdr3_aa: CASRSGQGPYEQYF
cdr3_nt: TGTGCCAGCAGGTCCGGACAGGGCCCCTACGAGCAGTACTTC

j_call: TRBJ1-4
d_call: TRBD1
v_call: TRBV7-2
clone_size: .
cdr3_aa: CASSSPGTDNEKLFF
cdr3_nt: TGTGCCAGCAGCTCGCCGGGGACAGATAATGAAAAACTGTTTTTT

j_call: TRBJ1-5
d_call: .
v_call: TRBV28
clone_size: .
cdr3_aa: CASSLTGTSNQPQHF
cdr3_nt: TGTGCCAGCAGTCTCACAGGGACTAGCAATCAGCCCCAGCATTTT

j_call: TRBJ1-4
d_call: .
v_call: TRBV7-2
clone_size: .
cdr3_aa: CASSSGALNEKLFF
cdr3_nt: TGTGCCAGCAGCTCAGGGGCCCTTAATGAAAAACTGTTTTTT

j_call: TRBJ2-1
d_call: TRBD1
v_call: TRBV6-5
clone_size: .
cdr3_aa: CASSGTGRDEQFF
cdr3_nt: TGTGCCAGCAGTGGGACAGGGCGCGATGAGCAGTTCTTC

j_call: TRBJ2-1
d_call: .
v_call: TRBV11-3
clone_size: .
cdr3_aa: CASSSQGNEQFF
cdr3_nt: TGTGCCAGCAGCTCCCAGGGAAATGAGCAGTTCTTC

j_call: TRBJ1-1
d_call: .
v_call: TRBV6-1
clone_size: .
cdr3_aa: CASSLRTESNTEAFF
cdr3_nt: TGTGCCAGCAGTTTAAGGACAGAGTCGAACACTGAAGCTTTCTTT

j_call: TRBJ1-2
d_call: .
v_call: TRBV6-5
clone_size: .
cdr3_aa: CASSPIERFYGYTF
cdr3_nt: TGTGCCAGCAGCCCGATCGAGCGATTCTATGGCTACACCTTC

j_call: TRBJ2-3
d_call: TRBD2
v_call: TRBV5-6
clone_size: .
cdr3_aa: CASSLGLAGWGTDTQYF
cdr3_nt: TGTGCCAGCAGCCTGGGACTAGCGGGGTGGGGCACAGATACGCAGTATTTT

j_call: TRBJ1-5
d_call: .
v_call: TRBV4-1
clone_size: .
cdr3_aa: CASSQETGIQPQHF
cdr3_nt: TGCGCCAGCAGCCAAGAGACGGGGATACAGCCCCAGCATTTT

j_call: TRBJ1-2
d_call: TRBD1
v_call: TRBV30
clone_size: .
cdr3_aa: CAGSHRGSNYGYTF
cdr3_nt: TGTGCCGGCTCCCACAGGGGGTCTAACTATGGCTACACCTTC

j_call: TRBJ2-4
d_call: TRBD1
v_call: TRBV7-9
clone_size: .
cdr3_aa: CASSFRQGADGENIQYF
cdr3_nt: TGTGCCAGCAGCTTCCGACAGGGGGCTGATGGGGAAAACATTCAGTACTTC

j_call: TRBJ2-2
d_call: .
v_call: TRBV5-6
clone_size: .
cdr3_aa: CASSFDTGNTGELFF
cdr3_nt: TGTGCCAGCAGCTTCGACACGGGAAACACCGGGGAGCTGTTTTTT

j_call: TRBJ1-5
d_call: .
v_call: TRBV18
clone_size: .
cdr3_aa: CASSPNQGINQPQHF
cdr3_nt: TGTGCCAGCTCACCAAATCAGGGAATCAATCAGCCCCAGCATTTT

j_call: TRBJ2-7
d_call: TRBD1
v_call: TRBV27
clone_size: once
cdr3_aa: CASRRQGIGYEQYF
cdr3_nt: TGTGCCAGCAGAAGACAGGGAATAGGCTACGAGCAGTACTTC

j_call: TRBJ2-5
d_call: .
v_call: TRBV6-1
clone_size: once
cdr3_aa: CASSPQGMETQYF
cdr3_nt: TGTGCCAGCAGTCCACAGGGTATGGAGACCCAGTACTTC

j_call: TRBJ2-3
d_call: TRBD1
v_call: TRBV15
clone_size: .
cdr3_aa: CATSRASGTGADTQYF
cdr3_nt: TGTGCCACCAGCCGTGCGTCGGGGACAGGGGCAGATACGCAGTATTTT

j_call: TRBJ1-5
d_call: TRBD1
v_call: TRBV5-6
clone_size: .
cdr3_aa: CASSLGQGAKGQPQHF
cdr3_nt: TGTGCCAGCAGCTTGGGACAGGGGGCGAAAGGCCAGCCCCAGCATTTT